The rows below give T cell receptor beta chains drawn from one sample of a study of human CD8 memory T cell subsets. From its re-call of the 5' RACE reads, TCRdb lists each CDR3 protein once, without DNA. The sample table includes 6,200 or so distinct CDR3 sequences. Sample: CD8+ stem-like memory T cells (TSCM and TCM) sorted from PBMCs. Receptors originate from a human donor in good health. Each CDR3 is given with its conserved first and last residue. The order of the fields is V gene, clone size, J gene, CDR3 length, CDR3 protein. Clone size is shown for a subset of rows, as once, few, many or a class of expanded clone.

>TRBV15|-|TRBJ1-1|16
CATSRDSRLRGTEAFF
>TRBV12-3/TRBV12-4|-|TRBJ2-2|12
CASGQGAGELFF
>TRBV9|-|TRBJ2-1|14
CASQGLGFDNEQFF
>TRBV6-6|-|TRBJ2-5|17
CASSYPGLAGPHETQYF
>TRBV30|-|TRBJ2-3|15
CAWRRGTGNADTQYF
>TRBV5-1|-|TRBJ2-7|21
CASSLAGTGSLAGASGNEQYF
>TRBV10-3|-|TRBJ1-5|17
CAISVDSLGYSNQPQHF
>TRBV20-1|-|TRBJ2-7|13
CSATPGGGREQYF
>TRBV5-4|-|TRBJ2-2|13
CASSFQATGELFF
>TRBV28|-|TRBJ2-5|17
CASSTVPGWGTQETQYF
>TRBV2|-|TRBJ2-1|14
CASSASGNYNEQFF
>TRBV6-5|-|TRBJ2-3|15
CASSYSMGRTDTQYF
>TRBV13|-|TRBJ1-1|15
CASSSLQGPNTEAFF
>TRBV28|medium-sized|TRBJ2-5|14
CASSPGREGETQYF
>TRBV5-5|-|TRBJ1-2|14
CASSLVGRVDGYTF
>TRBV10-3|medium-sized|TRBJ2-7|15
CAISGASGSDYEQYF
>TRBV15|-|TRBJ2-1|17
CATSRDQEGTSLNEQFF
>TRBV11-2|-|TRBJ1-5|15
CASSLGQDLWQPQHF
>TRBV19|-|TRBJ1-5|15
CASSIAGDAERPQHF
>TRBV6-1|-|TRBJ1-1|12
CASPTGNTEAFF
>TRBV30|-|TRBJ2-1|14
CAWTQGLAGGEQFF
>TRBV3-1|-|TRBJ2-7|15
CASSQEGTGAHKKYF
>TRBV19|-|TRBJ2-1|17
CASNSGTSGSTYNEQFF
>TRBV14|-|TRBJ2-5|13
CASSRTGKETQYF
>TRBV20-1|-|TRBJ2-2|15
CSARDGGTNTGELFF
>TRBV3-1|-|TRBJ2-2|15
CASSQSVANTGELFF
>TRBV4-1|-|TRBJ2-5|16
CASSLLGLAGDETQYF
>TRBV9|-|TRBJ2-2|13
CASSVGGTGELFF
>TRBV2|-|TRBJ2-1|15
CASRSGGASYNEQFF
>TRBV28|medium-sized|TRBJ2-7|15
CASSKGTGDSYEQYF
>TRBV15|-|TRBJ2-1|16
CATSSKRGSGEVEQFF
>TRBV3-1|medium-sized|TRBJ2-1|15
CASSQKRLTYNEQFF
>TRBV10-3|-|TRBJ2-7|12
CAISEPPGEQYF
>TRBV21-1|-|TRBJ2-3|13
CASVKRGTDTQYF
>TRBV9|-|TRBJ2-1|12
CASRGSYNEQFF
>TRBV27|-|TRBJ2-3|15
CASSLRAGDTDTQYF
>TRBV27|-|TRBJ1-1|16
CASSLSGRASNTEAFF
>TRBV12-3/TRBV12-4|-|TRBJ2-5|14
CASSDRLPAETQYF
>TRBV18|-|TRBJ2-5|16
CASSPPQRGLVETQYF
>TRBV12-3/TRBV12-4|-|TRBJ1-1|15
CASSLRVGLNTEAFF
>TRBV28|-|TRBJ2-7|16
CASSSPTSLLGYEQYF
>TRBV11-2|-|TRBJ2-1|12
CASSLGGHEQFF
>TRBV20-1|-|TRBJ1-5|11
CSAGGGQPQHF
>TRBV11-2|-|TRBJ2-3|17
CASSAGASSSSTDTQYF
>TRBV14|-|TRBJ2-3|13
CASSFPSGDTQYF
>TRBV30|-|TRBJ2-1|12
CAWSVPYNEQFF
>TRBV10-1|-|TRBJ2-1|12
CASSESEGEQFF
>TRBV4-3|-|TRBJ2-2|15
CASGVGTRNTGELFF
>TRBV15|-|TRBJ1-5|14
CATSVGLGHQPQHF
>TRBV7-9|-|TRBJ2-1|17
CASSSPPQGTSYNEQFF